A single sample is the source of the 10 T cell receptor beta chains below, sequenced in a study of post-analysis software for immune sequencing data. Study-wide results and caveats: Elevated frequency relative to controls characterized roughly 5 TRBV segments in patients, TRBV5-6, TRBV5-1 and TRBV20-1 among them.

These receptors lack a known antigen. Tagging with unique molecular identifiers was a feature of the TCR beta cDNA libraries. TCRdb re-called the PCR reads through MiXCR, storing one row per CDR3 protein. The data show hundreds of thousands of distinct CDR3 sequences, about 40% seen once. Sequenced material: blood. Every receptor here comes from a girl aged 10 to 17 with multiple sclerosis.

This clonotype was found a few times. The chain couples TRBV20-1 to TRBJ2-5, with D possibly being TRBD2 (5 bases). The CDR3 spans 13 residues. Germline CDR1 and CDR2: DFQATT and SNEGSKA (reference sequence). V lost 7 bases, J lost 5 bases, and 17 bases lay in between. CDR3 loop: CSGSGAGGETQYF. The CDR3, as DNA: TGCAGTGGGAGCGGTGCCGGTGGGGAGACCCAGTACTTC.

CDR3 nucleotide sequence: TGTGCCAGCACCCCACGGACAGGGGGCTGGAATGAGCAGTTCTTC. The encoded protein is CASTPRTGGWNEQFF. The gene calls are TRBV6-5 and TRBJ2-1, with TRBD1 matching over 11 bases. Germline V gives CDR1 MNHEY, CDR2 SVGAGI. Unmatched junction bases numbered 9, after V lost 7 bases and J lost 7 bases. CDR3 size: 15 residues.

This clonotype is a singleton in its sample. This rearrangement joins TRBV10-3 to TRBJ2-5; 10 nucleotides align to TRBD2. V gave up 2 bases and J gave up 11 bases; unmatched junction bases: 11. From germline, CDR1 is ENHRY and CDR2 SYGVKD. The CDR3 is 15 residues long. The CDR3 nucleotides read TGTGCCATCAGTGAGCCTGTAGCGGGAGGTGGGGAGCAGTACTTC. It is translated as CAISEPVAGGGEQYF.

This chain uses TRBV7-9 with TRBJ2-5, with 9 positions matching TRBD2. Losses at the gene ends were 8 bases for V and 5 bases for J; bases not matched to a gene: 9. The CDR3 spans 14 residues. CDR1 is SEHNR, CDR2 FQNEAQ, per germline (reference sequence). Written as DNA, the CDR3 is TGTGCCAGCGGCGTTGGGACTAGCCGGGAGACCCAGTACTTC. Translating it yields CASGVGTSRETQYF.

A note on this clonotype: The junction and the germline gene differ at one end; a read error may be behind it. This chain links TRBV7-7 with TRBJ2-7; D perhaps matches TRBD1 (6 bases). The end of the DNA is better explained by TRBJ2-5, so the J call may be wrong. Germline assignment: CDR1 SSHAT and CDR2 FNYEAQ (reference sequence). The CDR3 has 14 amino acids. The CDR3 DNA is TGTGCTAGCAGCTCCATGGGGGCCGGGGAGACCCAGTACTTC. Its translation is CASSSMGAGETQYF.

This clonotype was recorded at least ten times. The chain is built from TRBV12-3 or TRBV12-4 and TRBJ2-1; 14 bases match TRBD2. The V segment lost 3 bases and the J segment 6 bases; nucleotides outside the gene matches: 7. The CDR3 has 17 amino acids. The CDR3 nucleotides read TGTGCCAGCAGTTTGTTTACCGGGACTAGCGGGGGCAATGAGCAGTTCTTC. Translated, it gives CASSLFTGTSGGNEQFF.

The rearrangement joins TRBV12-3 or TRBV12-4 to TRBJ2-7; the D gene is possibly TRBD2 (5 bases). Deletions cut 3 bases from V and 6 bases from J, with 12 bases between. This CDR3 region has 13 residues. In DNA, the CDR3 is TGTGCCAGCAGTTTCGGGGTTTTGCTCGAGCAGTACTTC. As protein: CASSFGVLLEQYF.

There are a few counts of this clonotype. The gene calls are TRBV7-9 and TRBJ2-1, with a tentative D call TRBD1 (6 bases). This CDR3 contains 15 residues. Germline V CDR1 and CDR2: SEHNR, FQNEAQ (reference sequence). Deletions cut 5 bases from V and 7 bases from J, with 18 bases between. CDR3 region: CASSPGQGQINEQFF. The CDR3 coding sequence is TGTGCCAGCAGCCCGGGTCAGGGGCAAATAAATGAGCAGTTCTTC.

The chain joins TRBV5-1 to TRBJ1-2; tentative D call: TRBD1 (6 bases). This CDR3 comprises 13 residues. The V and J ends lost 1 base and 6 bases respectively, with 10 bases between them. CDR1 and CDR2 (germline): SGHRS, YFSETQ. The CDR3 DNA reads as TGCGCCAGCAGCTTGAAAGGGGGGAATGGCTACACCTTC. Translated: CASSLKGGNGYTF.

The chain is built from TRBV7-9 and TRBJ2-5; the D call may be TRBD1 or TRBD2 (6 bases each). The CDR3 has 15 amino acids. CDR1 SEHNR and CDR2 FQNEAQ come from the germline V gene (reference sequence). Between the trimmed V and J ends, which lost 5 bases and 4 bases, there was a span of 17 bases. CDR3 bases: TGTGCCAGCAGCGCTACAGGGACTGCGAGAGAGACCCAGTACTTC. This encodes CASSATGTARETQYF.